Below are 10 T cell receptor beta chains sequenced from a single sample in a study of PD-L1 blockade in urothelial cancer. Specified time point: peripheral blood 6 weeks after treatment start. Only in-frame clones appear in the TCRdb table, and some are missing; sequencing was by immunoSEQ multiplex PCR. The repertoire has 35,000 to 45,000 clones, 75% to 95% of them found once; the top ten carry 7.3%. This material consisted of PBMCs, taken around atezolizumab (anti-PD-L1) treatment. The receptors come from a man aged 65 to 79 with urothelial cancer.

This clone ranks as medium-sized (0.01 to 0.1%). The rearrangement uses TRBV5-5 and TRBJ1-2; a weak D match, TRBD1 (6 bases). The CDR3 runs to 14 residues. Trimming cost V 3 bases and J 7 bases, with 16 bases left between them. Germline V gene lookup returns CDR1 SGHKS and CDR2 YYEKEE (reference sequence). This chain's CDR3 is CASSYGGRSLGYTF. In DNA form, the CDR3 reads TGTGCCAGCAGCTACGGGGGGCGCAGCCTTGGCTACACCTTC.

This clone appeared a few times. The rearrangement joins TRBV6-1 to TRBJ2-7, with D possibly matching TRBD2 (6 bases). The length of the CDR3 is 15 residues. V was pared by 2 bases and J by 0 bases, with 11 bases between. From germline, CDR1 is MNHNS and CDR2 SASEGT. The CDR3, as DNA: TGTGCCAGCAGTGAAAATGGGGGGAGCTCCTACGAGCAGTACTTC. Translated: CASSENGGSSYEQYF.

This clone was recorded once. CDR3 sequence: CASSYRGLAEDTQYF. The DNA for the CDR3 is TGTGCCAGCAGTTACCGCGGACTAGCCGAGGATACGCAGTATTTT. V gene TRBV28 combines with J gene TRBJ2-3; 8 nucleotides agree with TRBD2. CDR3 size: 15 residues. Germline CDR1 is MDHEN and CDR2 is SYDVKM. Unmatched junction bases numbered 9, after V lost 4 bases and J lost 6 bases.

The chain links TRBV9 to TRBJ2-1; 10 bases are shared with TRBD1. Germline CDR1 and CDR2: SGDLS and YYNGEE. The CDR3 is 15 residues long. Trimming at V came to 1 base and at J to 6 bases, leaving 4 bases not matched to a gene. This chain's CDR3 is CASSVRQGAVNEQFF. CDR3 nucleotide sequence: TGTGCCAGCAGCGTAAGACAGGGGGCTGTCAATGAGCAGTTCTTC.

The chain joins TRBV27 to TRBJ2-1; perhaps TRBD1 as D (5 bases). With 1 base removed from V and 3 bases from J, the gap between germline ends came to 10 bases. Germline V gives CDR1 MNHEY, CDR2 SMNVEV (reference sequence). This CDR3 spans 15 amino acids. The CDR3 protein is CASSLLAGYYNEQFF. DNA for the CDR3: TGTGCCAGCAGTTTATTGGCAGGGTACTACAATGAGCAGTTCTTC.

The rearrangement uses TRBV28 and TRBJ2-3; 7 positions match TRBD2. The CDR3 covers 15 residues. Germline V gene sequence: CDR1 MDHEN, CDR2 SYDVKM. V trimming: 4 bases; J trimming: 5 bases; junction bases outside the gene matches: 9. Here the CDR3 DNA reads TGTGCCAGCAGTTCCCTACGGGGAGGGAAAGATACGCAGTATTTT. Protein product: CASSSLRGGKDTQYF.

This chain connects TRBV5-1 to TRBJ2-1; 8 positions match TRBD2. Unmatched junction bases numbered 8, after V lost 0 bases and J lost 9 bases. Germline V gene data show CDR1 as SGHRS and CDR2 as YFSETQ. The CDR3 is made up of 15 amino acids. In DNA form, the CDR3 reads TGCGCCAGCAGCTTGGAAGCTATCCGGGAGGGTGAGCAGTTCTTC. Its translation is CASSLEAIREGEQFF.

This clone has more than one count but fewer than ten. The V and J genes are TRBV28 and TRBJ1-2, with D uncertain. This CDR3 region has 12 residues. Germline V gene lookup returns CDR1 MDHEN and CDR2 SYDVKM. V lost 6 bases and J lost 0, with 5 bases in between. This chain's CDR3 is CASSRANYGYTF. Here the CDR3 DNA reads TGTGCCAGCAGCCGAGCTAACTATGGCTACACCTTC.

The chain combines TRBV11-2 with TRBJ2-1; 8 positions agree with TRBD2. The CDR3 covers 18 residues. With 4 bases clipped from V and 1 base from J, the junction kept 12 bases outside the gene matches. CDR1 and CDR2 from the germline V gene are SGHAT and FQNNGV. For the CDR3, the DNA is TGTGCCAGCAGCTCCCGTCCGAATAGCGGGACTTCCTACAATGAGCAGTTCTTC. This sequence encodes CASSSRPNSGTSYNEQFF.

The chain couples TRBV5-1 to TRBJ1-1, with a possible D match to TRBD1 (6 bases). V shed 4 bases and J shed 8 bases, with 12 bases lying between them. The CDR3 extends over 12 amino acids. CDR1 SGHRS and CDR2 YFSETQ come from the germline V gene. The CDR3 sequence is CASSPSGQEAFF. The CDR3 DNA is TGCGCCAGCAGCCCCTCCGGACAGGAAGCTTTCTTT.